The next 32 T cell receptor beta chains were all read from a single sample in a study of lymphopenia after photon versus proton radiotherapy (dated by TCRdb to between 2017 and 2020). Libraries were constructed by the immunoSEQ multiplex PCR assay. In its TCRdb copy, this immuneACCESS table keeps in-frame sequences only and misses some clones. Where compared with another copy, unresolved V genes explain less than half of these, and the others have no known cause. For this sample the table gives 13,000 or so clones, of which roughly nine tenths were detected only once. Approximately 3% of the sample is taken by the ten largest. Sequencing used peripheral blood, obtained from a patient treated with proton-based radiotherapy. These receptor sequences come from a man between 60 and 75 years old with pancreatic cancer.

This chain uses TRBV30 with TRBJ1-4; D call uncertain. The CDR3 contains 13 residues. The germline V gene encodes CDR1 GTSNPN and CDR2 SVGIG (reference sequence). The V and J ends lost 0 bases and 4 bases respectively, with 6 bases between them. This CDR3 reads CAWSVSYNEKLFF. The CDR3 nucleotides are TGTGCCTGGAGTGTCTCTTATAATGAAAAACTGTTTTTT.

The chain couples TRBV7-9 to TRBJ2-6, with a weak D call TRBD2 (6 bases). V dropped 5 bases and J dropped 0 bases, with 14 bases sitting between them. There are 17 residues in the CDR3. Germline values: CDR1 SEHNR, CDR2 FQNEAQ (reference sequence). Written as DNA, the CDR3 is TGTGCCAGCAGCCCGGGGGACTTCGGCTCTGGGGCCAACGTCCTGACTTTC. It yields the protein CASSPGDFGSGANVLTF.

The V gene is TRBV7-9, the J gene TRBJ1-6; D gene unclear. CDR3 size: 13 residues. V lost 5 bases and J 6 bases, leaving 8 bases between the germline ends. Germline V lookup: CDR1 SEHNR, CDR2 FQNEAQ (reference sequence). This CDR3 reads CASSPSRNSPLHF. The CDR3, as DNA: TGTGCCAGCAGCCCTTCACGTAATTCACCCCTCCACTTT.

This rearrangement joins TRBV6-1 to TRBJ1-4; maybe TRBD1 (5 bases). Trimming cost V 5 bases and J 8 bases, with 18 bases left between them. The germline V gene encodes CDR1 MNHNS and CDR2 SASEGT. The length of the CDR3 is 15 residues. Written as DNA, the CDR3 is TGTGCCAGCAGTCCTCGAACGGGACCTGGGGAAAAACTGTTTTTT. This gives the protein CASSPRTGPGEKLFF.

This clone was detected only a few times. In DNA form, the CDR3 reads TGTGCCACCAGCAGAGAGTCCACATGGGGCAATGAGCAGTTCTTC. It is translated as CATSRESTWGNEQFF. The rearrangement links TRBV15 to TRBJ2-1; D gene unclear. CDR3 length: 15 amino acids. Trimming took 0 bases from V and 6 from J, leaving 12 bases between them. Germline V gene sequence: CDR1 LNHNV, CDR2 YYDKDF (reference sequence). Complete variable domain (other parts from reference TRBV15 and TRBJ2-1): DAMVIQNPRYQVTQFGKPVTLSCSQTLNHNVMYWYQQKSSQAPKLLFHYYDKDFNNEADTPDNFQSRRPNTSFCFLDIRSPGLGDTAMYLCATSRESTWGNEQFFGPGTRLTVL.

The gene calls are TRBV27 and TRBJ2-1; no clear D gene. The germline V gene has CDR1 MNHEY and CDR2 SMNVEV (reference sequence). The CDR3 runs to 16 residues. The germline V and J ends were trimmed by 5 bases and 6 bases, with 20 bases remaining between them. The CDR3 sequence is CASSPTRISRVNEQFF. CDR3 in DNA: TGTGCCAGCAGTCCCACGAGAATCTCCAGAGTCAATGAGCAGTTCTTC.

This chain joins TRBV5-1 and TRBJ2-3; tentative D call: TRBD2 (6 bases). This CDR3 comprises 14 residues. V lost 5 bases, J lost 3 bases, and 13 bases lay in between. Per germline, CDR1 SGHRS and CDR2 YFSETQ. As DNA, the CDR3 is TGCGCCAGCAGTGCGGGCGGGGAAACAGATACGCAGTATTTT. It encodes CASSAGGETDTQYF. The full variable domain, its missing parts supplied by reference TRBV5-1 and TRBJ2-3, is KAGVTQTPRYLIKTRGQQVTLSCSPISGHRSVSWYQQTPGQGLQFLFEYFSETQRNKGNFPGRFSGRQFSNSRSEMNVSTLELGDSALYLCASSAGGETDTQYFGPGTRLTVL.

The CDR3 reads CASSSQPTGAGFNEQFF. DNA of the CDR3: TGCGCCAGCAGCTCGCAACCCACAGGGGCGGGGTTCAATGAGCAGTTCTTC. The rearrangement uses TRBV5-1 and TRBJ2-1; D perhaps matches TRBD1 (7 bases). V was pared by 3 bases and J by 6 bases, with 22 bases between. The CDR3 extends over 17 amino acids. CDR1 and CDR2 from the germline V gene are SGHRS and YFSETQ.

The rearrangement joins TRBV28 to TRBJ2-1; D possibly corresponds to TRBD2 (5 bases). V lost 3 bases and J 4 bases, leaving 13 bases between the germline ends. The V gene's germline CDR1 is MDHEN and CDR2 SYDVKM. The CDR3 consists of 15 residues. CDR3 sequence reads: CASSLTGKGYNEQFF. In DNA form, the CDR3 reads TGTGCCAGCAGTTTGACGGGGAAAGGGTACAATGAGCAGTTCTTC.

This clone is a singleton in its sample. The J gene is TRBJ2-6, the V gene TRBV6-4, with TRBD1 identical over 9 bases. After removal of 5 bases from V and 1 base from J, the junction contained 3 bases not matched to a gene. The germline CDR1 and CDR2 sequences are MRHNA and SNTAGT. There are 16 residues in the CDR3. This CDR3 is CASSSGQGSGANVLTF. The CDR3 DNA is TGTGCCAGCAGTTCGGGACAGGGATCTGGGGCCAACGTCCTGACTTTC.

The CDR3 spells CASSHRERGEQYF. CDR3 DNA: TGTGCCAGCAGCCACCGGGAGAGGGGCGAGCAGTACTTC. The gene calls are TRBV11-2 and TRBJ2-7; perhaps TRBD2 as D (6 bases). V was trimmed by 5 bases and J by 6 bases, leaving 14 bases between them. The CDR3 sequence is 13 residues long. From germline, CDR1 is SGHAT and CDR2 FQNNGV.

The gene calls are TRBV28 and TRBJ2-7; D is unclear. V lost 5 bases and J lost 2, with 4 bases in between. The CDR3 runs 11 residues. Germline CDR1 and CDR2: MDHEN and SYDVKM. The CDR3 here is CASSPAYEQYF. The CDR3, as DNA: TGTGCCAGCAGTCCAGCCTACGAGCAGTACTTC.

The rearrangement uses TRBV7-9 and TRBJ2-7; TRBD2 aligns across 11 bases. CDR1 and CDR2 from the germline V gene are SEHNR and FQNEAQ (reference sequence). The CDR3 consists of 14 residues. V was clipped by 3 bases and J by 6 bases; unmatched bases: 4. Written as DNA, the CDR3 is TGTGCCAGCAGCTTTACCGGACTAGCGGGCGAGCAGTACTTC. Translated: CASSFTGLAGEQYF.

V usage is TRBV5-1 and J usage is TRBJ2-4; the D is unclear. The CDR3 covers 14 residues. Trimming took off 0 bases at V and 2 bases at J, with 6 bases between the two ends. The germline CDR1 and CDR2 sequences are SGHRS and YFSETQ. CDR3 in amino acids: CASSLEGTKNIQYF. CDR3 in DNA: TGCGCCAGCAGCTTGGAGGGAACCAAAAACATTCAGTACTTC.

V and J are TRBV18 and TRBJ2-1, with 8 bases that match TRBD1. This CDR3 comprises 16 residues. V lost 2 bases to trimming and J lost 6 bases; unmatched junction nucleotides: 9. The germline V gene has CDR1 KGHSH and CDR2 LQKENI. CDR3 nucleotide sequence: TGTGCCAGCTCACCAATATCGACAGGGGTCCGCAATGAGCAGTTCTTC. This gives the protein CASSPISTGVRNEQFF. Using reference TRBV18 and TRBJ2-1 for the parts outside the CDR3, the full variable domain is NAGVMQNPRHLVRRRGQEARLRCSPMKGHSHVYWYRQLPEEGLKFMVYLQKENIIDESGMPKERFSAEFPKEGPSILRIQQVVRGDSAAYFCASSPISTGVRNEQFFGPGTRLTVL.

DNA of the CDR3: TGTGCCAGCAGCTTGGAACCAGATCGCACAGATACGCAGTATTTT. Its translation is CASSLEPDRTDTQYF. The J gene is TRBJ2-3, the V gene TRBV5-4; D is unresolved. This CDR3 region has 15 residues. Deletions cut 0 bases from V and 1 base from J, with 9 bases between. The V gene's germline CDR1 is SGHNT and CDR2 YYREEE (reference sequence). The full variable domain, rest sourced from reference TRBV5-4 and TRBJ2-3, is ETGVTQSPTHLIKTRGQQVTLRCSSQSGHNTVSWYQQALGQGPQFIFQYYREEENGRGNFPPRFSGLQFPNYSSELNVNALELDDSALYLCASSLEPDRTDTQYFGPGTRLTVL.

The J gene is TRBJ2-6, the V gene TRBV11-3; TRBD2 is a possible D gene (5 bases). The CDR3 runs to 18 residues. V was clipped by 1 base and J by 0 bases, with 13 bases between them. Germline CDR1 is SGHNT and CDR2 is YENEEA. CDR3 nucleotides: TGTGCCAGCAGCTTAGTTGATCTGGGGAGCTCTGGGGCCAACGTCCTGACTTTC. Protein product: CASSLVDLGSSGANVLTF.

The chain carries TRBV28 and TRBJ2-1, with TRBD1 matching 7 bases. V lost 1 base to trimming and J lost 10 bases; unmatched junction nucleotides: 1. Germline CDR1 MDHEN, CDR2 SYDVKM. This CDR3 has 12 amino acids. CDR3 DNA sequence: TGTGCCAGCAGTTTATTAGGGGGCGAGCAGTTCTTC. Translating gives CASSLLGGEQFF.

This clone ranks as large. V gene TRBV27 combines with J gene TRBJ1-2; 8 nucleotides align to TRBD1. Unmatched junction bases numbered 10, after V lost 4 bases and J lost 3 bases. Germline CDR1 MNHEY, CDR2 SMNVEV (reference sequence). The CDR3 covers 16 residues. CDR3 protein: CASSYRQGRGDYGYTF. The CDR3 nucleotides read TGTGCCAGCAGTTACCGACAGGGGAGGGGTGACTATGGCTACACCTTC.

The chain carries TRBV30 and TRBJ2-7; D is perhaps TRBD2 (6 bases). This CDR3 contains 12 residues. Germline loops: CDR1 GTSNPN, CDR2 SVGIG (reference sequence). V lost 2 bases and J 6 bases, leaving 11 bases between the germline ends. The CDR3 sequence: CAWSKTSSEQYF. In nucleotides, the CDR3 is TGTGCCTGGAGTAAAACTAGCTCCGAGCAGTACTTC.

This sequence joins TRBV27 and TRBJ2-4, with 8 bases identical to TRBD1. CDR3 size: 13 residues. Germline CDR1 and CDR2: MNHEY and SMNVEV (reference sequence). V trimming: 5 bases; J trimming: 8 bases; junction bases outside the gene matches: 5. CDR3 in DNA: TGTGCCAGCAGTCGACAGGGGTTGGACATTCAGTACTTC. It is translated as CASSRQGLDIQYF.

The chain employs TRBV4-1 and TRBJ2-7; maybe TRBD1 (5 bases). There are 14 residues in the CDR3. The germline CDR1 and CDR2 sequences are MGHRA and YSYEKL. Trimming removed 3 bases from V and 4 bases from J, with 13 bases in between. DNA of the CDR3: TGCGCCAGCAGCCAGGCCCTGCAGGGTTACGAGCAGTACTTC. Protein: CASSQALQGYEQYF.

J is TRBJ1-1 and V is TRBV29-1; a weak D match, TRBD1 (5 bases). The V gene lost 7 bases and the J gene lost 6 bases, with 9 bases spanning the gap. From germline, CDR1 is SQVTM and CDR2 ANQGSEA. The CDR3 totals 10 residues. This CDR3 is CSARDAEAFF. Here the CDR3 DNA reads TGCAGCGCCAGGGACGCTGAAGCTTTCTTT.

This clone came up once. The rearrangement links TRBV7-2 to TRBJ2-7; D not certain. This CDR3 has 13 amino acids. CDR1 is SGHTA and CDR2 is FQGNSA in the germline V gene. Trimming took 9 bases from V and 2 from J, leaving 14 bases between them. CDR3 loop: CASRLRDAYEQYF. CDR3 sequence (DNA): TGTGCCAGTCGCCTCCGTGATGCCTACGAGCAGTACTTC.

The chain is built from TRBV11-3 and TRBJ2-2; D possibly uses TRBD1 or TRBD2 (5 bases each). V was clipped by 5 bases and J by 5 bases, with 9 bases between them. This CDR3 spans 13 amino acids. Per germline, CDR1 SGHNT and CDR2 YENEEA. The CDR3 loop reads CASSEGPTGELFF. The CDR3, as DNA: TGTGCCAGCAGCGAGGGGCCAACCGGGGAGCTGTTTTTT.

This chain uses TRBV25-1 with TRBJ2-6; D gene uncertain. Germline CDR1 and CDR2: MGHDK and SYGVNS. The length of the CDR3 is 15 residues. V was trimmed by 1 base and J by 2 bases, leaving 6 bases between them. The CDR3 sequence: CASSELAAGANVLTF. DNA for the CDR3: TGTGCCAGCAGTGAATTGGCAGCTGGGGCCAACGTCCTGACTTTC.

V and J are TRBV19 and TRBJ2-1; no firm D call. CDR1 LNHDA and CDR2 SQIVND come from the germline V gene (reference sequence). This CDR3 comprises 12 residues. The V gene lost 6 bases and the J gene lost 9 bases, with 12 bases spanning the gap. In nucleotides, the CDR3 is TGTGCCAGTAGGATGACGGGCGGTGAGCAGTTCTTC. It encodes CASRMTGGEQFF.

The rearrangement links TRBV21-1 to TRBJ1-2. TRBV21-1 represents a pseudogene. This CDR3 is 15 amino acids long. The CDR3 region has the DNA TGTGCCAGCAGGCACGCGAAGGCCGGAGCCTATGGCTACACCTTC. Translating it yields CASRHAKAGAYGYTF.

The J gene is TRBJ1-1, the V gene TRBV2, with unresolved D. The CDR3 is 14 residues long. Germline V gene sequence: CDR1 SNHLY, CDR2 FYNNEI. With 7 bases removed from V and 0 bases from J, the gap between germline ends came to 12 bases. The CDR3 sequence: CASTLGSMNTEAFF. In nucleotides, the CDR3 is TGTGCCAGCACCCTGGGCAGCATGAACACTGAAGCTTTCTTT.

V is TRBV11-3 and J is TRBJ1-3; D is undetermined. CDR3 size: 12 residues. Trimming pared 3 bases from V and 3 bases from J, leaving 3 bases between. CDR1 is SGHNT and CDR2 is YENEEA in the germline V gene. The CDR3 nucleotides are TGTGCCAGCAGCTTGAATGGAAACACCATATATTTT. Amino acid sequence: CASSLNGNTIYF.

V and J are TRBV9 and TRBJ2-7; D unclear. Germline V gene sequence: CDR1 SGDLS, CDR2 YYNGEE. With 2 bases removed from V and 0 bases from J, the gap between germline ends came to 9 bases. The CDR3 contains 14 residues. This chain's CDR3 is CASSVGTASYEQYF. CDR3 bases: TGTGCCAGCAGCGTGGGAACAGCCTCCTACGAGCAGTACTTC. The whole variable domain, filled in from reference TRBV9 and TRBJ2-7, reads DSGVTQTPKHLITATGQRVTLRCSPRSGDLSVYWYQQSLDQGLQFLIQYYNGEERAKGNILERFSAQQFPDLHSELNLSSLELGDSALYFCASSVGTASYEQYFGPGTRLTVT.

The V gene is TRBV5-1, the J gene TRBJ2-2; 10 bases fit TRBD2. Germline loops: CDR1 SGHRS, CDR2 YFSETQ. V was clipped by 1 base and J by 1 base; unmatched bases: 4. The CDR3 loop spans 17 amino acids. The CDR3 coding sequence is TGCGCCAGCAGCTTGTGGTCTAGCGGGAGGAACACCGGGGAGCTGTTTTTT. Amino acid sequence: CASSLWSSGRNTGELFF.